These T cell receptor beta chains were read from a single sample in a study of beta chain features in type 1 diabetes. This table comes from immunoSEQ multiplex PCR, and its TCRdb copy is limited to in-frame clones, with some not included. Among 390,000 or so clones listed, roughly 14% were seen once. Sequenced input: naive CD4+ T cells from blood. Receptors originate from a man aged 25 to 45 in good health. Both conserved end residues are part of each CDR3. The D gene is left open where the match is weak. Expanded clones get a size class; other rows say once, few or many, or leave the size out.

>TRBJ2-6|TRBV13|TRBD2|.
TGTGCCAGCAGCGATAAACCCGGGGGGATCGACGTCCTGACTTTC
CASSDKPGGIDVLTF
>TRBJ1-5|TRBV4-3|.|few
TGCGCCAGCAGCCAAGACAGTAAGGGCAATCAGCCCCAGCATTTT
CASSQDSKGNQPQHF
>TRBJ2-5|TRBV5-1|TRBD2|.
TGCGCCAGCAGCCCGACTAGCCGCCGCCAAGAGACCCAGTACTTC
CASSPTSRRQETQYF
>TRBJ1-1|TRBV30|.|few
TGTGCCTGGAGGAGGGTATCGCGCACTGAAGCTTTCTTT
CAWRRVSRTEAFF
>TRBJ2-1|TRBV19|.|once
TGTGCCAGTATGCGGGGCGAGAGCTCCTACAATGAGCAGTTCTTC
CASMRGESSYNEQFF
>TRBJ1-1|TRBV10-3|.|.
TGTGCCATCAGTGTCTTGGACAGGAACACTGAAGCTTTCTTT
CAISVLDRNTEAFF
>TRBJ1-1|TRBV5-1|.|.
TGCGCCAGCAGCTTGGAGGTAGGGATGGCTGAAGCTTTCTTT
CASSLEVGMAEAFF
>TRBJ1-1|TRBV30|.|.
TGTGCCGGGGCTGGGCAGGTGAACACTGAAGCTTTCTTT
CAGAGQVNTEAFF
>TRBJ2-4|TRBV5-1|TRBD1|few
TGCGCCAGCAGCTCCACGGGACAGGGGGCGAACATTCAGTACTTC
CASSSTGQGANIQYF
>TRBJ2-3|TRBV10-3|.|many
TGTGCCATCAAACCCGGAGGAGCGGGCACAGATACGCAGTATTTT
CAIKPGGAGTDTQYF
>TRBJ2-1|TRBV7-2|TRBD2|.
TGTGCCACCCCTACCGGGACTAGCGGTATGAATGAGCAGTTCTTC
CATPTGTSGMNEQFF
>TRBJ2-1|TRBV29-1|.|.
TGCAGCGTTGGGTCAGCGGTTGAGCAGTTCTTC
CSVGSAVEQFF
>TRBJ1-5|TRBV18|.|few
TGTGCCAGCTCACCAGGGCCGGGTCAGCCCCAGCATTTT
CASSPGPGQPQHF
>TRBJ2-6|TRBV6-5|TRBD1|few
TGTGCCAGCAGTCTAACAGGGGCTGGGGCCAACGTCCTGACTTTC
CASSLTGAGANVLTF
>TRBJ2-2|TRBV2|.|few
TGTGCCAGCACCTCGGCCGGGGAGCTGTTTTTT
CASTSAGELFF
>TRBJ1-1|TRBV7-8|.|few
TGTGCCAGCAGCTTCCAAGGACAGTTGAACACTGAAGCTTTCTTT
CASSFQGQLNTEAFF
>TRBJ2-4|TRBV4-3|.|.
TGCGCCAGCAGCCAAGAGGGTGGAGTCGGGGACATTCAGTACTTC
CASSQEGGVGDIQYF
>TRBJ2-1|TRBV5-7|TRBD1|.
TGTGCCAGCAGCCCTGCAACAGGGGGCTATGAGCAGTTCTTC
CASSPATGGYEQFF
>TRBJ2-1|TRBV11-3|.|.
TGTGCCAGCAGCTTAGGAGCGGACCATTGGAATGAGCAGTTCTTC
CASSLGADHWNEQFF
>TRBJ2-7|TRBV29-1|.|.
TGCAGCGTCTTTGTCCGGGACAAAGTCGACTACGAGCAGTACTTC
CSVFVRDKVDYEQYF
>TRBJ2-1|TRBV29-1|.|few
TGCAGCGGGGGGAACGATTACAATGAGCAGTTCTTC
CSGGNDYNEQFF
>TRBJ2-5|TRBV4-3|TRBD2|.
TGCGCCAGCAGCCAAGAGGTGACTAGCGGGAGGGCCGGAGAGACCCAGTACTTC
CASSQEVTSGRAGETQYF
>TRBJ2-3|TRBV4-2|TRBD2|few
TGTGCCAGCAGCCAAGGGGAACTAGCGGTTTACACAGATACGCAGTATTTT
CASSQGELAVYTDTQYF
>TRBJ1-1|TRBV29-1|.|.
TGCAGCGCCGAACAGGGCCTGAACACTGAAGCTTTCTTT
CSAEQGLNTEAFF
>TRBJ2-1|TRBV19|TRBD2|.
TGTGCCAGTAGTATGTCGGGGGCTAGCGGGACGATGTACAATGAGCAGTTCTTC
CASSMSGASGTMYNEQFF
>TRBJ2-5|TRBV30|TRBD2|.
TGTGCCTGGAGTGTACCGAGCGGGGGGGCTCGGCAAGAGACCCAGTACTTC
CAWSVPSGGARQETQYF
>TRBJ2-5|TRBV5-4|TRBD1|few
TGTGCCAGCAGACCGACAGGGGGCTATGAGACCCAGTACTTC
CASRPTGGYETQYF
>TRBJ1-6|TRBV7-2|.|.
TGTGCCAGCAGCTTAGCTCAGGGGTTGTCACCCCTCCACTTT
CASSLAQGLSPLHF
>TRBJ2-5|TRBV10-3|.|.
TGTGCCATCAGTGCGAGGGCTAGCTTCCAAGAGACCCAGTACTTC
CAISARASFQETQYF
>TRBJ1-2|TRBV30|.|.
TGTGCCTGGAGAGGCCGGAGAGAGGCAGGCTACACCTTC
CAWRGRREAGYTF
>TRBJ2-7|TRBV11-2|.|.
TGTGCCAGCAGCTTGGGCTCCTACGAGCAGTACTTC
CASSLGSYEQYF
>TRBJ2-5|TRBV9|TRBD2|.
TGTGCCAGCAGCGTAGGATTAGCGGGAGTAGAAGAGACCCAGTACTTC
CASSVGLAGVEETQYF
>TRBJ2-5|TRBV5-1|.|.
TGCGCCAGCAGCTTTCGGGACCAAGAGACCCAGTACTTC
CASSFRDQETQYF
>TRBJ1-5|TRBV29-1|.|few
TGCAGCGTTGTTCGAATTTGGGAGCCCCAGCATTTT
CSVVRIWEPQHF
>TRBJ1-2|TRBV9|.|.
TGTGCCAGCAGCGTTTCCCCTAGGGACTATGGCTACACCTTC
CASSVSPRDYGYTF
>TRBJ2-1|TRBV14|.|many
TGTGCCAGCAGCCAGTACAATGAGCAGTTCTTC
CASSQYNEQFF
>TRBJ2-3|TRBV10-3|TRBD1|few
TGTGCCATCAGTGAGGGGACAGCTGCGGATACGCAGTATTTT
CAISEGTAADTQYF
>TRBJ1-1|TRBV4-2|TRBD1|.
TGTGCCAGCAGCCAAAAGGACAGGGCCCCTGAAGCTTTCTTT
CASSQKDRAPEAFF
>TRBJ2-5|TRBV15|.|.
TGTGCCACCAGCAGGGCAAAAGAGACCCAGTACTTC
CATSRAKETQYF
>TRBJ2-7|TRBV6-5|.|few
TGTGCCAGCAGTTACTCGGCAGGAGGATTCTACGAGCAGTACTTC
CASSYSAGGFYEQYF
>TRBJ2-1|TRBV9|.|.
TGTGCCAGCAGCGTAGCTTCCGGATGGGGCAATGAGCAGTTCTTC
CASSVASGWGNEQFF
>TRBJ2-5|TRBV5-1|TRBD1|.
TGCGCCAGCAGCTTGGAAGGGGGCACCCTACAAGAGACCCAGTACTTC
CASSLEGGTLQETQYF
>TRBJ1-1|TRBV18|.|.
TGTGCCAGCTCACAGCCGAACACTGAAGCTTTCTTT
CASSQPNTEAFF
>TRBJ2-6|TRBV7-9|.|.
TGTGCCAGCTGGAGTACGGGGTCTGGGGCCAACGTCCTGACTTTC
CASWSTGSGANVLTF
>TRBJ2-1|TRBV11-1|TRBD2|few
TGTGCCAGCAGCCAGCAGCGGGGGGTCTACAATGAGCAGTTCTTC
CASSQQRGVYNEQFF
>TRBJ2-5|TRBV12-5|.|.
TGTGCTAGTGGCTTAACAGACTTCCAAGAGACCCAGTACTTC
CASGLTDFQETQYF
>TRBJ2-3|TRBV18|.|.
TGTGCCAGCTCACCACGGGGGGCCGCGGGGACAGATACGCAGTATTTT
CASSPRGAAGTDTQYF
>TRBJ2-4|TRBV5-4|.|.
TGTGCCAGCAGCTTGGTGAAGGGATCGAACATTTTGGACATTCAGTACTTC
CASSLVKGSNILDIQYF
>TRBJ2-6|TRBV18|.|.
TGTGCCAGCTCACAACAAGGCTCTGGGGCCAACGTCCTGACTTTC
CASSQQGSGANVLTF
>TRBJ2-5|TRBV7-6|TRBD2|.
TGTGCCAGCAGCCCCAGACTAGCGGGGGGGCCATTAGAGACCCAGTACTTC
CASSPRLAGGPLETQYF